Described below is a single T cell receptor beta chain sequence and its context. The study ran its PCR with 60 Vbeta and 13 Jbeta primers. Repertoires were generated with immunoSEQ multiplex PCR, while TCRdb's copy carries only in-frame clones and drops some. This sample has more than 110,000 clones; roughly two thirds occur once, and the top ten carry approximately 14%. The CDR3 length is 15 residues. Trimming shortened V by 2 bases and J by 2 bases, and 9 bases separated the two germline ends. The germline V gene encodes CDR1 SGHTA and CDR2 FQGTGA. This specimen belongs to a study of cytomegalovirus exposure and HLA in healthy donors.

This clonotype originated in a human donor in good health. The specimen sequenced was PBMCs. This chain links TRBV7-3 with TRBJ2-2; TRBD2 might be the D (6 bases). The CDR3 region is CASSLLGLNTGELFF. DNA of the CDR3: TGTGCCAGCAGCTTATTGGGACTCAACACCGGGGAGCTGTTTTTT.